This T cell receptor (beta chain) was sequenced in a study of Graves' ophthalmopathy and Graves' hyperthyroidism. The CDR3 covers 15 residues. In germline, CDR1 is MNHEY, CDR2 SVGAGI. The germline V and J ends were trimmed by 4 bases and 4 bases, with 16 bases remaining between them. Disease in donors with ophthalmopathy had moderate-to-severe activity, CAS ≥3, NOSPECS ≥4 and under 3 months' duration. This clonotype was counted only a few times. Its antigen remains unidentified. RNA transcripts provided the template for amplifying TCR beta CDR3 regions. The library came from an HTBI-primed first-round RT-PCR and a second-round multiplex PCR. TCRdb re-analysed the multiplex PCR reads in MiXCR, keeping a single row per CDR3 protein. The sample has some 250,000 distinct CDR3 sequences, about 47% seen once; the top ten hold more than 45%. Study-level findings and limits: Detected in blood as well were most expanded thyroid clonotypes with frequency above 0.001.

The chain has TRBV6-5 and TRBJ1-2; the D gene is possibly TRBD1 (6 bases). The origin of this receptor is an adult man with Graves' ophthalmopathy. The sample consisted of peripheral blood. CDR3 DNA sequence: TGTGCCAGCAGTTTGGCAGGGGACCGTTCCTATGGCTACACCTTC. It yields the protein CASSLAGDRSYGYTF.